This note documents a single T cell receptor (beta chain) sequence. The data are from a study of cytomegalovirus exposure and HLA in healthy donors. PCR primers comprised 60 Vbeta and 13 Jbeta primers. Some clones are missing from TCRdb's copy, which holds only in-frame ones; the method was immunoSEQ multiplex PCR. The table lists 90,000 to 110,000 clones, approximately 70% of them singletons. This CDR3 has 16 amino acids. Trimming removed 1 base from V and 0 bases from J, with 10 bases in between. CDR1 SGHTA and CDR2 FQGNSA come from the germline V gene. This chain joins TRBV7-2 and TRBJ2-1; weak D call: TRBD2 (5 bases). This sequence was found in a man aged 40-49 years in good health and CMV-seronegative. Sequenced input: PBMCs. This CDR3 is CASSLGLGSSYNEQFF. CDR3 coding DNA: TGTGCCAGCAGCTTAGGCCTGGGGAGCTCCTACAATGAGCAGTTCTTC.